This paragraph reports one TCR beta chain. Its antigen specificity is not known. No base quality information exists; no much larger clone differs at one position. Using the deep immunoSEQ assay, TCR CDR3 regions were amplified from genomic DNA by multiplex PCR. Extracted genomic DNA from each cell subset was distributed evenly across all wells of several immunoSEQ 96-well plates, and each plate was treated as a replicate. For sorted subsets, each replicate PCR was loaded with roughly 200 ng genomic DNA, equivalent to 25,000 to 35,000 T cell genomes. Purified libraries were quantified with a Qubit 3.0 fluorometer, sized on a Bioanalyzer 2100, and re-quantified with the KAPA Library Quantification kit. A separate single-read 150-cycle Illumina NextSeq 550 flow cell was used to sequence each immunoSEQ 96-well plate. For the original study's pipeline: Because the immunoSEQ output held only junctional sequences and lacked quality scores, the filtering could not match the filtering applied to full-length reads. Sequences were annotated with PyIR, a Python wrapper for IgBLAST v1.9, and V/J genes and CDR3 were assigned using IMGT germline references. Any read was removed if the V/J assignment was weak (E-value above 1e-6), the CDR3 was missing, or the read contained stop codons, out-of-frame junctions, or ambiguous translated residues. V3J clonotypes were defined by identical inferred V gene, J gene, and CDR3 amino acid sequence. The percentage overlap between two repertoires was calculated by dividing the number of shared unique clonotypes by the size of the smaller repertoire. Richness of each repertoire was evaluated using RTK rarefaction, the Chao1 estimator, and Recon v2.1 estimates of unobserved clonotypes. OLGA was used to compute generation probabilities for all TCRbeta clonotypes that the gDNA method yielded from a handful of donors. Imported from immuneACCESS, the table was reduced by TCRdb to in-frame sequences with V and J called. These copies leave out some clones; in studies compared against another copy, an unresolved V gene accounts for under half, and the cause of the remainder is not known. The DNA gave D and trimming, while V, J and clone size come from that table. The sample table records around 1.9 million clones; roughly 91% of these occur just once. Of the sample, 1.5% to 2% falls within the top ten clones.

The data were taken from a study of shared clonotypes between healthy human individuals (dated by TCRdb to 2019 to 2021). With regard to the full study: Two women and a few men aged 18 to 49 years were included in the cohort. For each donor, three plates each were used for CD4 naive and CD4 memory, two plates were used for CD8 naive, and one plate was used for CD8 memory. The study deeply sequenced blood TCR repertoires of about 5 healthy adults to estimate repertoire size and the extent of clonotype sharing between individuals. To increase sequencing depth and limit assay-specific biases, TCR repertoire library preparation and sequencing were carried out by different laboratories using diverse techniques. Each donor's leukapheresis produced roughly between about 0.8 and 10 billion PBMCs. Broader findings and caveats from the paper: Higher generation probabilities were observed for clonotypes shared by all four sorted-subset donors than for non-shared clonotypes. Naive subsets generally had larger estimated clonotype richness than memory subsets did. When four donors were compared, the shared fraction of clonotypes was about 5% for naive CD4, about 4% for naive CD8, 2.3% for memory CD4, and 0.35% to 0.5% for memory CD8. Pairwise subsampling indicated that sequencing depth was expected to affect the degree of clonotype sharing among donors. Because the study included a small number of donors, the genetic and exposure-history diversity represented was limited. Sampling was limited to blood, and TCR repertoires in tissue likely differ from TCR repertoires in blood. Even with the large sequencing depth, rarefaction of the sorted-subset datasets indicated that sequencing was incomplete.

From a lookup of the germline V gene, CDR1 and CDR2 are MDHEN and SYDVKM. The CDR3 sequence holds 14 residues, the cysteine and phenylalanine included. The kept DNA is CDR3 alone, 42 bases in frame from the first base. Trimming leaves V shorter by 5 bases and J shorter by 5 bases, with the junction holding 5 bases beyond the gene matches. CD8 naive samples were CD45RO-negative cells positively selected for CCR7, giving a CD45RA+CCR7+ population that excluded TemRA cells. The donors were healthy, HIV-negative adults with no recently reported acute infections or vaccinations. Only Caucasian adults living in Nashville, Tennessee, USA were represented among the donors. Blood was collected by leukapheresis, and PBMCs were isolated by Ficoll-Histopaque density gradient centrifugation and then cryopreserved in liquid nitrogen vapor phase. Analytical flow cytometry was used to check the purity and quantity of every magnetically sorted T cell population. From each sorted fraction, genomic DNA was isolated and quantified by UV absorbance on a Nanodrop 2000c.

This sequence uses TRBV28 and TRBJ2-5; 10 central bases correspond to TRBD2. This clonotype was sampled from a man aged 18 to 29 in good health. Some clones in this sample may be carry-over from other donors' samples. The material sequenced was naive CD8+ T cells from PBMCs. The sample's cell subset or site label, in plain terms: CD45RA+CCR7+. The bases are TGTGCCAGCAGTAGCGGGAGGGCAACTGAGACCCAGTACTTC. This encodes CASSSGRATETQYF.